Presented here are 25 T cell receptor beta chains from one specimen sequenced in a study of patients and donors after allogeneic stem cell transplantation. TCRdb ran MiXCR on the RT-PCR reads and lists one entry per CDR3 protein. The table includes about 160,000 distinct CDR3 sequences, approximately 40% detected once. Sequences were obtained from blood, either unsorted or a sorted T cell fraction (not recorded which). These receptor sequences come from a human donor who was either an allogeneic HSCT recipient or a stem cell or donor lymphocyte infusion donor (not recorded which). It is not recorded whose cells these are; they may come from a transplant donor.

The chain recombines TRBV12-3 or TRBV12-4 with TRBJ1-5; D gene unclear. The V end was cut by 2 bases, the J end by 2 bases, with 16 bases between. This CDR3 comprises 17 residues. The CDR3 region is CASSLHRALGRNQPQHF. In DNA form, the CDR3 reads TGTGCCAGCAGTTTACACCGGGCCTTAGGGCGCAATCAGCCCCAGCATTTT.

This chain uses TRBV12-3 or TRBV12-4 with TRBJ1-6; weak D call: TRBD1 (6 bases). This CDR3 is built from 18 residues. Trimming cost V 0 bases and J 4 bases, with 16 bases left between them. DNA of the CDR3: TGTGCCAGCAGTTTAGCGCTAACAGGGACCTTGTATAATTCACCCCTCCACTTT. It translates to CASSLALTGTLYNSPLHF.

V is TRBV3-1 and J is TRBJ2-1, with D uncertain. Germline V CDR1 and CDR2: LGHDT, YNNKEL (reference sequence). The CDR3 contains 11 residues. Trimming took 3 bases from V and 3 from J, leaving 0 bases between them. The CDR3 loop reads CASSHYNEQFF. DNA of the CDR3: TGTGCCAGCAGCCACTACAATGAGCAGTTCTTC.

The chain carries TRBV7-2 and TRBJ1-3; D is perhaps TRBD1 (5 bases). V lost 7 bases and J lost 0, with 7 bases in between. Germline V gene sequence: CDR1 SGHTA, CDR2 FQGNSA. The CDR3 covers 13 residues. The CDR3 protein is CASNRHSGNTIYF. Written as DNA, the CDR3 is TGTGCCAGCAACAGGCACTCTGGAAACACCATATATTTT.

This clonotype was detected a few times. CDR3 sequence reads: CASRRGVNTEAFF. The CDR3 DNA follows: TGTGCCAGCAGACGGGGTGTGAACACTGAAGCTTTCTTT. The chain links TRBV12-3 or TRBV12-4 to TRBJ1-1; D call uncertain. This CDR3 has 13 residues. V was shortened by 6 bases and J by 0 bases, with 8 bases between the two germline ends.

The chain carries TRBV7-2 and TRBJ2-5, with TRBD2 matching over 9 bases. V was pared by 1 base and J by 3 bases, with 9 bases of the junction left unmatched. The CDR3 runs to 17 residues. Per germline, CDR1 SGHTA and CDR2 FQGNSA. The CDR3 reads CASSLVSRGGLEETQYF. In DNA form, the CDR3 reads TGTGCCAGCAGCTTAGTTTCGCGGGGGGGCCTTGAAGAGACCCAGTACTTC. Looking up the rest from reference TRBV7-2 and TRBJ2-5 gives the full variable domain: GAGVSQSPSNKVTEKGKDVELRCDPISGHTALYWYRQSLGQGLEFLIYFQGNSAPDKSGLPSDRFSAERTGGSVSTLTIQRTQQEDSAVYLCASSLVSRGGLEETQYFGPGTRLLVL.

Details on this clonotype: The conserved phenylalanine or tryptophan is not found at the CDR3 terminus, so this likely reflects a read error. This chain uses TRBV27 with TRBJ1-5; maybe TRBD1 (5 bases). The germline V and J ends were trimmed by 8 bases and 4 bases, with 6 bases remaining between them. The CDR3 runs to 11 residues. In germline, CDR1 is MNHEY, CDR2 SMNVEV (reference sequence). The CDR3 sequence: CASGGNQPQHL. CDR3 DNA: TGTGCCAGCGGGGGAAATCAGCCCCAGCATCTT.

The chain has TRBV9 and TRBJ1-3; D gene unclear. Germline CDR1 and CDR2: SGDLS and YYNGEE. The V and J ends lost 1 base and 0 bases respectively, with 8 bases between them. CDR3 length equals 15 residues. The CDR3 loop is CASSVSKNSGNTIYF. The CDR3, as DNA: TGTGCCAGCAGCGTAAGCAAAAACTCTGGAAACACCATATATTTT.

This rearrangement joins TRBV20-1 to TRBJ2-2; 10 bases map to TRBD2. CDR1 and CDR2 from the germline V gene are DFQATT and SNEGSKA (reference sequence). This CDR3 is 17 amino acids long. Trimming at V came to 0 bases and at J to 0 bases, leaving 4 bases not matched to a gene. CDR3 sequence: CSARDPGLATNTGELFF. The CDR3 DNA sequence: TGCAGTGCTAGAGACCCGGGACTAGCGACGAACACCGGGGAGCTGTTTTTT.

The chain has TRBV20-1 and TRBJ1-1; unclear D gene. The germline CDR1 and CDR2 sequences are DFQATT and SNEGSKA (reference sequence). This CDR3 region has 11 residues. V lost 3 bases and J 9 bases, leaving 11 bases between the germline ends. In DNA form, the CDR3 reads TGCAGTGCTAGGACACAAGGGAAAGCTTTCTTT. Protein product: CSARTQGKAFF.

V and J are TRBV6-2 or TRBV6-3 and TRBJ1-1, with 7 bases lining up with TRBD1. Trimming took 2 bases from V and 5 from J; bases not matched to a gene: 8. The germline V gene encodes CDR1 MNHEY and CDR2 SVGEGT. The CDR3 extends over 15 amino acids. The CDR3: CASSYPPRGQTEAFF. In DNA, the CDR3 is TGTGCCAGCAGTTACCCACCAAGGGGGCAGACTGAAGCTTTCTTT.

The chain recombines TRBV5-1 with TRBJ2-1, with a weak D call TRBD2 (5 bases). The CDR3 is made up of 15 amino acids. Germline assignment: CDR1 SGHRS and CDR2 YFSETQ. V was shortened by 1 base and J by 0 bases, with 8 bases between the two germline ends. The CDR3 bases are TGCGCCAGCAGCTTGACTGGGAGCTCCTACAATGAGCAGTTCTTC. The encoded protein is CASSLTGSSYNEQFF.

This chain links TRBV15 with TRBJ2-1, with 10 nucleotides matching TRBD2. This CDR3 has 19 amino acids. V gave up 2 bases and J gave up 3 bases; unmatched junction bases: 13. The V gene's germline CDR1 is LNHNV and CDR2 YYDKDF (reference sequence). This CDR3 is CATSRYSGGPLFIYNEQFF. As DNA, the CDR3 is TGTGCCACCAGCAGATATAGCGGGGGGCCCCTCTTTATCTACAATGAGCAGTTCTTC.

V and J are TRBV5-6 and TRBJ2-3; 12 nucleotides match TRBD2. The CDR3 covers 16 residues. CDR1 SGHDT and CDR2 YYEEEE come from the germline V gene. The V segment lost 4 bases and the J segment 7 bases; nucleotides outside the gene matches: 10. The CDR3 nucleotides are TGTGCCAGCAGCCTCTCCCTTACTAGCGGGGGGAATACGCAGTATTTT. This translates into CASSLSLTSGGNTQYF.

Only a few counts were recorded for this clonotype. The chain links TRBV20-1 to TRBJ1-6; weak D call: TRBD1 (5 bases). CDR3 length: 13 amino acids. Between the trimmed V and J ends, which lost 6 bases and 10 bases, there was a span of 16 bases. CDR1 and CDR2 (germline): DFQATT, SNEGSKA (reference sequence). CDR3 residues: CSASQGKESPLHF. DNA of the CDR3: TGCAGTGCCAGCCAGGGAAAGGAGTCACCCCTCCACTTT.

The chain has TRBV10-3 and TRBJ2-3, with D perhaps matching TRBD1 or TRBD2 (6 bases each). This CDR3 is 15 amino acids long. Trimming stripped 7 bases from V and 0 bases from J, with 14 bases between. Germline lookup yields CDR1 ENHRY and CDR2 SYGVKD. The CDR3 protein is CAITLGAGSTDTQYF. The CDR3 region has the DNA TGTGCCATCACCTTGGGGGCGGGGAGCACAGATACGCAGTATTTT.

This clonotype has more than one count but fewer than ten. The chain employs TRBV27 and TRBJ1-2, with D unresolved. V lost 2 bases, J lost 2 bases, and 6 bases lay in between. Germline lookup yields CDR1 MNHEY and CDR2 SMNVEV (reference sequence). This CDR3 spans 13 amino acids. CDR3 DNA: TGTGCCAGCAGTTTAGCCCGAAACTATGGCTACACCTTC. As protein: CASSLARNYGYTF.

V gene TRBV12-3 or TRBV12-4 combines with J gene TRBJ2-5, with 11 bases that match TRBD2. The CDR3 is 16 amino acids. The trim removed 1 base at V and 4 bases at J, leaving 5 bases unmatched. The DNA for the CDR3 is TGTGCCAGCAGTTTAGTTGGCCTAGCGGGGGGAGAGACCCAGTACTTC. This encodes CASSLVGLAGGETQYF.

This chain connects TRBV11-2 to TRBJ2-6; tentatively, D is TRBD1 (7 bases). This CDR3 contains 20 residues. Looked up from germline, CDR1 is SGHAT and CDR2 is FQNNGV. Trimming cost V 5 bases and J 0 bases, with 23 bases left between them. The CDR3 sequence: CASSPREMTGLSSGANVLTF. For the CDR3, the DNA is TGTGCCAGCAGCCCTCGGGAGATGACAGGGCTGAGCTCTGGGGCCAACGTCCTGACTTTC. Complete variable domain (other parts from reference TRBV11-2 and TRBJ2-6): EAGVAQSPRYKIIEKRQSVAFWCNPISGHATLYWYQQILGQGPKLLIQFQNNGVVDDSQLPKDRFSAERLKGVDSTLKIQPAKLEDSAVYLCASSPREMTGLSSGANVLTFGAGSRLTVL.

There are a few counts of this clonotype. CDR3 in amino acids: CASRTGVPYSPLHF. The CDR3 bases are TGTGCCAGCCGAACCGGGGTCCCCTATTCACCCCTCCACTTT. The V call is TRBV6-5, the J call TRBJ1-6; no reliable D call. This CDR3 has 14 amino acids. Germline assignment: CDR1 MNHEY and CDR2 SVGAGI. V dropped 8 bases and J dropped 8 bases, with 16 bases sitting between them.

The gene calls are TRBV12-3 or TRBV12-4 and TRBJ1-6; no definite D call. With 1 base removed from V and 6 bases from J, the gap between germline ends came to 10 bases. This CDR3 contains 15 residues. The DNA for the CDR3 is TGTGCCAGCAGTTTAGATGGCCAGATTAATTCACCCCTCCACTTT. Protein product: CASSLDGQINSPLHF.

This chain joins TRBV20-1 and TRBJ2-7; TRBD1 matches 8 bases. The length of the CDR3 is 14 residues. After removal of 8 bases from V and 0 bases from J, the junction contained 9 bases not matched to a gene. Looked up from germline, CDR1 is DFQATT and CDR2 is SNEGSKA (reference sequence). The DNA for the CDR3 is TGCAGTCTAGTGGTGACAGGGGTCTCCTACGAGCAGTACTTC. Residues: CSLVVTGVSYEQYF.

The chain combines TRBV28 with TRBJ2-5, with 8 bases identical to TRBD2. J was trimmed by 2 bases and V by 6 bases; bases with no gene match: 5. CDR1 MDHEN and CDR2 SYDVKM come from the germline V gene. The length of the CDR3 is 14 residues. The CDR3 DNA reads TGTGCCAGCAGCCGCGGGAGGTTACAAGAGACCCAGTACTTC. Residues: CASSRGRLQETQYF.

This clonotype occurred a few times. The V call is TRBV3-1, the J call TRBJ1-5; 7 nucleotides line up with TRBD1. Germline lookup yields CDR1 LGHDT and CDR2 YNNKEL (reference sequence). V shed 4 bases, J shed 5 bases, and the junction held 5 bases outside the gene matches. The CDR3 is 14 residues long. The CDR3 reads CASSPDRWYQPQHF. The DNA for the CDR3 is TGTGCCAGCAGCCCGGACAGGTGGTATCAGCCCCAGCATTTT.

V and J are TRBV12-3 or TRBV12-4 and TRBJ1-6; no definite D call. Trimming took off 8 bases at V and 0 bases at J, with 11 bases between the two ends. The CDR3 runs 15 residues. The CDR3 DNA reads TGTGCCAGCTGTGACTGGAGCTCCTATAATTCACCCCTCCACTTT. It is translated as CASCDWSSYNSPLHF.